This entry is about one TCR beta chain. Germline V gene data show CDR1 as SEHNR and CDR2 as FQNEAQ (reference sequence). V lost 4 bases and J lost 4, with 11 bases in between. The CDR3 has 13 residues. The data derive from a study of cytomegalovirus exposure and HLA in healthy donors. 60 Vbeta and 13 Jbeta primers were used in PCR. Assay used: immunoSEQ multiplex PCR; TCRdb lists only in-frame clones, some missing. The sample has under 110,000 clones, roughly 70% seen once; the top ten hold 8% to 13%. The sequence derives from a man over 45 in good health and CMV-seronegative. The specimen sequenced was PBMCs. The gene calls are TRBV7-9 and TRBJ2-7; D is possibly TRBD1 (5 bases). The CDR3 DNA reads TGTGCCAGCAGCTCAAGGGGCGGATACGAGCAGTACTTC. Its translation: CASSSRGGYEQYF.